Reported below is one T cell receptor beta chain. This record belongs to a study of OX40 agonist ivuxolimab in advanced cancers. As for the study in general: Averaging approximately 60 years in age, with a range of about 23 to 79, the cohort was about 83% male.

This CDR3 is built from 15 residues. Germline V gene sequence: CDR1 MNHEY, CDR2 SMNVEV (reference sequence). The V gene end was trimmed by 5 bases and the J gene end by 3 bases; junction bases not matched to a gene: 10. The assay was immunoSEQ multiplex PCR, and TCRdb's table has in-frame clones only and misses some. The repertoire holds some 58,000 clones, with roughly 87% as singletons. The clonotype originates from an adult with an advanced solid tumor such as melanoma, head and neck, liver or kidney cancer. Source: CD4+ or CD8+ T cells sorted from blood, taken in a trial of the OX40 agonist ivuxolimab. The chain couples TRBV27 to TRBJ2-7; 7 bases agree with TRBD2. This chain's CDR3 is CASSLTGEGFYEQYF. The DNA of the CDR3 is TGTGCCAGCAGTCTTACGGGGGAGGGCTTCTACGAGCAGTACTTC.